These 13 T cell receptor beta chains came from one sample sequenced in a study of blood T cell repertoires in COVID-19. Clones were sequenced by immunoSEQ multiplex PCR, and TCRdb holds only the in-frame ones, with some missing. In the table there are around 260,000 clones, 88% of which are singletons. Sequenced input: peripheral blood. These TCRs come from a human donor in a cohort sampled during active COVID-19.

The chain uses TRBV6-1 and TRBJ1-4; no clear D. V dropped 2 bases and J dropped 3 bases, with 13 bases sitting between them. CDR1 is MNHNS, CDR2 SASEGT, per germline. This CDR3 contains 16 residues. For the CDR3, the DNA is TGTGCCAGCAGTGAACGAGCCGGGAGTTCTAATGAAAAACTGTTTTTT. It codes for CASSERAGSSNEKLFF.

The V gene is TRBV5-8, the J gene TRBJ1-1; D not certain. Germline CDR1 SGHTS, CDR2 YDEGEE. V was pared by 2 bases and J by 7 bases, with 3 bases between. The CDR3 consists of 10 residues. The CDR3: CASSFIEAFF. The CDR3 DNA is TGTGCCAGCAGCTTCATTGAAGCTTTCTTT.

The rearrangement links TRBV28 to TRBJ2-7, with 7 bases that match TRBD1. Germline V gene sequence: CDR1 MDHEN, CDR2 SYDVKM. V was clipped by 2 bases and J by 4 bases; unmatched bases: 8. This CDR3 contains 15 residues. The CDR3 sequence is CASSLTGVLSYEQYF. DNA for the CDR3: TGTGCCAGCAGTTTAACAGGGGTTTTATCGTACGAGCAGTACTTC.

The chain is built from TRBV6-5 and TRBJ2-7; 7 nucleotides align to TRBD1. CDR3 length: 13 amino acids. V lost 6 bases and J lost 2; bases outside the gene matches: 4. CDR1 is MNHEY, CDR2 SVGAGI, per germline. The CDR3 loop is CASSKDRAYEQYF. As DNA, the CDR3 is TGTGCCAGCAGCAAAGACAGGGCCTACGAGCAGTACTTC.

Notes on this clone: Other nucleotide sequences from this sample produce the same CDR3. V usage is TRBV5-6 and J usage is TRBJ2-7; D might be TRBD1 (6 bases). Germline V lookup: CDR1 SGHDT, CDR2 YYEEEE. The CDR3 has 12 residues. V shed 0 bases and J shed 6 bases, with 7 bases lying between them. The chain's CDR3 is CASSLGGPEQYF. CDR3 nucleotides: TGTGCCAGCAGCTTGGGGGGGCCCGAGCAGTACTTC.

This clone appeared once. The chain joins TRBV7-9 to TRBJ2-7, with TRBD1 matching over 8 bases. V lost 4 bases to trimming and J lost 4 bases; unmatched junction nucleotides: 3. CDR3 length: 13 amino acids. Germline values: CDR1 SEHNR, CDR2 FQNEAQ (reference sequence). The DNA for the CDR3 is TGTGCCAGCAGCTGGACAGGGTCGTACGAGCAGTACTTC. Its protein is CASSWTGSYEQYF.

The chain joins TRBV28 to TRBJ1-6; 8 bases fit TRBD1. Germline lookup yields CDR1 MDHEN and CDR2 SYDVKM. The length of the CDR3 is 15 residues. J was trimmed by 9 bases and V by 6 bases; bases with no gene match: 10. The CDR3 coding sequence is TGTGCCAGCAGCCATACCGGGACAGGAGGTTCACCCCTCCACTTT. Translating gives CASSHTGTGGSPLHF. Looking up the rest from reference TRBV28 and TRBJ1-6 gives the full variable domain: DVKVTQSSRYLVKRTGEKVFLECVQDMDHENMFWYRQDPGLGLRLIYFSYDVKMKEKGDIPEGYSVSREKKERFSLILESASTNQTSMYLCASSHTGTGGSPLHFGNGTRLTVT.

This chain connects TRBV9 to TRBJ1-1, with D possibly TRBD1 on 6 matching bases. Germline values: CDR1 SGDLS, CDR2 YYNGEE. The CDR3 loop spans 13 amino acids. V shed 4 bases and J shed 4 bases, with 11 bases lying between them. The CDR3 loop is CASSYGGGTEAFF. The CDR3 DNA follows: TGTGCCAGCAGCTATGGGGGCGGCACTGAAGCTTTCTTT.

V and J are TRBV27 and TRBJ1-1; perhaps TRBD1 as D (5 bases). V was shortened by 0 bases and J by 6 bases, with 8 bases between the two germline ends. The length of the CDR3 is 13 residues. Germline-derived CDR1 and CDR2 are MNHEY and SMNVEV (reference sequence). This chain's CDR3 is CASSLSGEAEAFF. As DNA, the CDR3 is TGTGCCAGCAGTTTATCAGGGGAAGCTGAAGCTTTCTTT.

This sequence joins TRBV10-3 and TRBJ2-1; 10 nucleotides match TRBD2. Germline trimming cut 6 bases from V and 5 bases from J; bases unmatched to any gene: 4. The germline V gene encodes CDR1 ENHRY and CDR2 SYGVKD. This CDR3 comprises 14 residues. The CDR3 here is CAIRLGLADNEQFF. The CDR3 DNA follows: TGTGCCATCAGGCTCGGACTAGCGGACAATGAGCAGTTCTTC.

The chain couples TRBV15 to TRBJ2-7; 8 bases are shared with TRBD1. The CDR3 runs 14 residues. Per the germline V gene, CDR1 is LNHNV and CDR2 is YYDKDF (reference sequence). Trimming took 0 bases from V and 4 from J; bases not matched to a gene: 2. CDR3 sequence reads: CATSRDRGLYEQYF. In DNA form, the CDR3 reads TGTGCCACCAGCAGAGACAGGGGGCTGTACGAGCAGTACTTC.

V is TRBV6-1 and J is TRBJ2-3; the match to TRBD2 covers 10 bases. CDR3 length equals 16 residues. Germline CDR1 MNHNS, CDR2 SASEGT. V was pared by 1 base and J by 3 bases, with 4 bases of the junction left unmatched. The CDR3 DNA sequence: TGTGCCAGCAGTGAAGACAGCGGGGGGGCAACAGATACGCAGTATTTT. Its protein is CASSEDSGGATDTQYF.

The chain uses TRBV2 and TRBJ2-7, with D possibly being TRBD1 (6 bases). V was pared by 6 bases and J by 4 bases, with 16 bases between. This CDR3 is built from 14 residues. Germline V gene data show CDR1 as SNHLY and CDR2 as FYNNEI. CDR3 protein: CASRIDRTEYEQYF. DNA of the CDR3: TGTGCCAGCAGGATAGATCGGACAGAATACGAGCAGTACTTC.